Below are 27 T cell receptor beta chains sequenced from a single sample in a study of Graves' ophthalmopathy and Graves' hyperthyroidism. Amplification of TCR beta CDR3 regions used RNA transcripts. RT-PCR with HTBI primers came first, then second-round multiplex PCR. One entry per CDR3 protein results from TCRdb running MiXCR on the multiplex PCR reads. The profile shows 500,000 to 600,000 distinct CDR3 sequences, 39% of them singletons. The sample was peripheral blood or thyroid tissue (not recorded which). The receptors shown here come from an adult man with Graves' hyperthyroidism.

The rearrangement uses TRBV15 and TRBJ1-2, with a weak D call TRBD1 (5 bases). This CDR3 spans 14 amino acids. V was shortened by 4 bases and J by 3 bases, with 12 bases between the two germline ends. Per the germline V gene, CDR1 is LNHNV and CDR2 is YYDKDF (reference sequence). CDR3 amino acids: CATSIFQGDYGYTF. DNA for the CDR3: TGTGCCACCAGCATATTCCAGGGCGACTATGGCTACACCTTC.

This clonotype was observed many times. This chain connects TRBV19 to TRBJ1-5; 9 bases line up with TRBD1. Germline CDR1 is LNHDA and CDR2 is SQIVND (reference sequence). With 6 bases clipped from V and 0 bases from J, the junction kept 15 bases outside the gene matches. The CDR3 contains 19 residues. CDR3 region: CASSQSRRTGEYSNQPQHF. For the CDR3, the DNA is TGTGCCAGTAGCCAATCGCGGAGGACAGGGGAATATAGCAATCAGCCCCAGCATTTT.

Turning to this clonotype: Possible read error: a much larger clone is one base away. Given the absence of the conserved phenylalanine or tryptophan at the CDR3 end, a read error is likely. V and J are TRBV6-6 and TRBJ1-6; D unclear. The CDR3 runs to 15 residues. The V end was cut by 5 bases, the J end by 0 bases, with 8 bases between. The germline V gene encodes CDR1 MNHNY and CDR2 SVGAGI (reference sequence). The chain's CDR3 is CASSKTGSYNSPLHS. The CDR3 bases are TGTGCCAGCAGTAAGACCGGCTCCTATAATTCACCCCTCCACTCT.

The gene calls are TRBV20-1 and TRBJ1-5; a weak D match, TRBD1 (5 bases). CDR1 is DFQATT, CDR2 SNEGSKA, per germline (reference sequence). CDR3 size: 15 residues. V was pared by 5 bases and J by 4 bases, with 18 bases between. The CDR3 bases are TGCAGTGCTGGGGGGGTCAGGGTAGGAAATCAGCCCCAGCATTTT. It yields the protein CSAGGVRVGNQPQHF.

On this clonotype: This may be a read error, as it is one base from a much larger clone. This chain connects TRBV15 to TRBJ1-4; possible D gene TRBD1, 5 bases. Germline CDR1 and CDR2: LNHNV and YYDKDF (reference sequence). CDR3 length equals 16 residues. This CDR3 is CATSRGRGGTNEELFF. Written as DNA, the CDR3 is TGTGCCACCAGCAGAGGCAGAGGAGGGACTAATGAAGAACTGTTTTTT.

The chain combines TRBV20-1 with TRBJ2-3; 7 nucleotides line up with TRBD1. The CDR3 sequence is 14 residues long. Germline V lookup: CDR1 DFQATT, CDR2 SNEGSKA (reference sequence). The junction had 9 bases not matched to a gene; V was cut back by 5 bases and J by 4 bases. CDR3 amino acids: CSALDTGVADTQYF. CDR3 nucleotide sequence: TGCAGTGCTCTCGATACAGGGGTCGCAGATACGCAGTATTTT.

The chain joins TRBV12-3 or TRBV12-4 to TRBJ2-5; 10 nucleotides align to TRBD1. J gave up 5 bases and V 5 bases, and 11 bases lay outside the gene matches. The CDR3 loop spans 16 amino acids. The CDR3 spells CASSPRQGANGETQYF. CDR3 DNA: TGTGCCAGCAGTCCCAGACAGGGGGCTAACGGGGAGACCCAGTACTTC.

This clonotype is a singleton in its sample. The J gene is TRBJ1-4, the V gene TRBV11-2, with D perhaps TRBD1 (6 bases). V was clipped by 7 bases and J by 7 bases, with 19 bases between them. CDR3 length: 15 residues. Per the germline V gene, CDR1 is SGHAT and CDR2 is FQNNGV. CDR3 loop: CASTSSPGVAEKLFF. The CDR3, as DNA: TGTGCCAGCACCTCAAGCCCAGGGGTTGCTGAAAAACTGTTTTTT.

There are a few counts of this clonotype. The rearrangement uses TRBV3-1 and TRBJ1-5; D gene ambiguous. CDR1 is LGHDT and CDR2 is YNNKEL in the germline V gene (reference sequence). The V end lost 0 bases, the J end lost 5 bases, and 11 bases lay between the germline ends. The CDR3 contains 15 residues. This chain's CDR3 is CASSQDPAPYQPQHF. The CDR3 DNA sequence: TGTGCCAGCAGCCAAGACCCCGCACCATATCAGCCCCAGCATTTT.

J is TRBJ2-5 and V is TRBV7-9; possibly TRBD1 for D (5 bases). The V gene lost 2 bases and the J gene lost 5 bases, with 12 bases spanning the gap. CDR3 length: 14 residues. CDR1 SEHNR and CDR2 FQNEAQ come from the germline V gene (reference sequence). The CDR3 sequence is CASSLFRVRETQYF. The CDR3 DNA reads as TGTGCCAGCAGCTTATTCAGGGTGAGGGAGACCCAGTACTTC. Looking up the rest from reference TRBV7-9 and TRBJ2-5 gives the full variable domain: DTGVSQNPRHKITKRGQNVTFRCDPISEHNRLYWYRQTLGQGPEFLTYFQNEAQLEKSRLLSDRFSAERPKGSFSTLEIQRTEQGDSAMYLCASSLFRVRETQYFGPGTRLLVL.

The CDR3 nucleotides read TGTGCCAGCAGCTTGGGGGCGGGACAGGGAGCTAACTATGGCTACACCTTC. It yields the protein CASSLGAGQGANYGYTF. The chain combines TRBV5-4 with TRBJ1-2; 9 nucleotides match TRBD1. The CDR3 has 17 amino acids. The V gene's germline CDR1 is SGHNT and CDR2 YYREEE (reference sequence). The junction had 6 bases not matched to a gene; V was cut back by 0 bases and J by 0 bases. Filled out from reference TRBV5-4 and TRBJ1-2, the complete variable domain reads ETGVTQSPTHLIKTRGQQVTLRCSSQSGHNTVSWYQQALGQGPQFIFQYYREEENGRGNFPPRFSGLQFPNYSSELNVNALELDDSALYLCASSLGAGQGANYGYTFGSGTRLTVV.

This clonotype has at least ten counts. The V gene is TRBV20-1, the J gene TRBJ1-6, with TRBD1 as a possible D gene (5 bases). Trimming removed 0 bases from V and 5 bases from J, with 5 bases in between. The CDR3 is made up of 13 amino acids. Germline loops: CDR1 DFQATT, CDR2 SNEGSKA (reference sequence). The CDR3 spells CSAREGDNSPLHF. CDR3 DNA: TGCAGTGCTAGAGAAGGGGATAATTCACCCCTCCACTTT.

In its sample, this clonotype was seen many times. The CDR3: CAISESVPGQYEAFF. The CDR3 DNA reads as TGTGCCATCAGTGAGTCAGTCCCGGGACAGTATGAAGCTTTCTTT. The chain uses TRBV10-3 and TRBJ1-1; 7 bases map to TRBD1. This CDR3 spans 15 amino acids. After removal of 0 bases from V and 7 bases from J, the junction contained 8 bases not matched to a gene. Germline V gene data show CDR1 as ENHRY and CDR2 as SYGVKD.

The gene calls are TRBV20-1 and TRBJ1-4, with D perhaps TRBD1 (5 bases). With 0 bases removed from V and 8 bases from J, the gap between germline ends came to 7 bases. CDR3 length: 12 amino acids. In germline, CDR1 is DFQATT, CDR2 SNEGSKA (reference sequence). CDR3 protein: CSARDRVEKLFF. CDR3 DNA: TGCAGTGCTAGAGACAGGGTCGAAAAACTGTTTTTT.

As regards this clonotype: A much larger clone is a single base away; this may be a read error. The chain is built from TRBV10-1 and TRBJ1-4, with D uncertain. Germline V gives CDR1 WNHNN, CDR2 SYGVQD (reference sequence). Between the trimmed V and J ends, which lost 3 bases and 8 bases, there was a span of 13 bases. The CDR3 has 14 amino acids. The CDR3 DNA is TGCGCCAGCAGTGATTCCGGGAGTGCGGAAAAACTGTTTTTT. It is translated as CASSDSGSAEKLFF.

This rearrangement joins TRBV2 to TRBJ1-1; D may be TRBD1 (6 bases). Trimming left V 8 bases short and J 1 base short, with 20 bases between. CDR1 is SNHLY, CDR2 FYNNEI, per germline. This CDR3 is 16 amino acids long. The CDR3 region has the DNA TGTGCCAGCTCAAAACAGGGAGTCCGGACGAACACTGAAGCTTTCTTT. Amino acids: CASSKQGVRTNTEAFF.

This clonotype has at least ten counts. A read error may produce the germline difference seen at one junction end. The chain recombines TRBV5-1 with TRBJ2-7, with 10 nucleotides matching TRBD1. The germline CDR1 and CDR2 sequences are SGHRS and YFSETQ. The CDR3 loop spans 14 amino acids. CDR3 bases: TGTGCCAGCAGTTTCGGACAGGGGGACTACGAGCAGTACTTC. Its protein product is CASSFGQGDYEQYF.

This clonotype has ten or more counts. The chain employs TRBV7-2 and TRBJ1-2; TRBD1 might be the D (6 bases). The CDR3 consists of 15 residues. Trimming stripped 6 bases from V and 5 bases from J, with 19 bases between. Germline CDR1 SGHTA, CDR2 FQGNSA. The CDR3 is CASSTHTTGTYGYTF. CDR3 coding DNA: TGTGCCAGCAGTACTCACACAACAGGGACGTATGGCTACACCTTC.

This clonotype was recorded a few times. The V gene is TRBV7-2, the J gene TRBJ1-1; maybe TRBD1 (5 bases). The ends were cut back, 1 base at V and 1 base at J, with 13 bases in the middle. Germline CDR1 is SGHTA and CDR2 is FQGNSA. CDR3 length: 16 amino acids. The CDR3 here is CASSLDLGAGNTEAFF. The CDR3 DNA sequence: TGTGCCAGCAGCTTAGATCTTGGGGCGGGGAACACTGAAGCTTTCTTT.

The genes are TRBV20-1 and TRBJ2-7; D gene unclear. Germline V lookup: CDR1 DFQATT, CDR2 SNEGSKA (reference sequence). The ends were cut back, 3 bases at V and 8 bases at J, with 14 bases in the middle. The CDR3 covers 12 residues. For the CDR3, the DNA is TGCAGTGCTAGGGGGAACCAAGATCAGCAGTACTTC. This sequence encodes CSARGNQDQQYF.

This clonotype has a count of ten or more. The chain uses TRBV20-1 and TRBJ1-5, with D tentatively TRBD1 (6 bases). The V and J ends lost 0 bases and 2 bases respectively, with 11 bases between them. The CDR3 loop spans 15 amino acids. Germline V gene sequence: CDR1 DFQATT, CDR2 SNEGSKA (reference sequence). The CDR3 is CSARDHRAGNQPQHF. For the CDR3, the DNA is TGCAGTGCTAGAGATCACAGGGCTGGCAATCAGCCCCAGCATTTT.

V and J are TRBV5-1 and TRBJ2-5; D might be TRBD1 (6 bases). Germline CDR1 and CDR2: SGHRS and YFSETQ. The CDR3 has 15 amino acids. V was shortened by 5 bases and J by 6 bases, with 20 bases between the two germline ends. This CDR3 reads CASRRGLGTTKTQYF. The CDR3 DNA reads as TGCGCCAGCAGGCGAGGTTTGGGGACAACGAAGACCCAGTACTTC.

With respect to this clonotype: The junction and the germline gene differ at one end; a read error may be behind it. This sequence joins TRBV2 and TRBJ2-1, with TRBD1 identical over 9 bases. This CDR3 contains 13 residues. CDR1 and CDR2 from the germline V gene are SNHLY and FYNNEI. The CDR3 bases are TGTGCCAGCAGCGGACAGGGGAGCAATCAGCAGTTCTTC. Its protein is CASSGQGSNQQFF.

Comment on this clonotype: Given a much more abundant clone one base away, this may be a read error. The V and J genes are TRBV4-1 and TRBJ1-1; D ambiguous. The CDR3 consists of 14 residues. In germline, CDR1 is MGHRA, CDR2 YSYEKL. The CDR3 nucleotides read TGTGCCAGCACCCCGGGTCGGTCGAACACTGAAGCTTCCTTT. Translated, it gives CASTPGRSNTEASF.

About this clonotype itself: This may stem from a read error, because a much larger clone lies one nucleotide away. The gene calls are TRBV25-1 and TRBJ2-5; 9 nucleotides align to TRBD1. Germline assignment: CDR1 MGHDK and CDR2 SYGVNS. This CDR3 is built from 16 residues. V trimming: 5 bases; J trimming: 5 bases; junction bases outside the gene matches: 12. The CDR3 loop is CASSYLTGTGSETQYF. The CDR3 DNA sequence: TGTGCCAGCAGTTACTTAACCGGGACAGGGAGTGAGACCCAGTACTTC.

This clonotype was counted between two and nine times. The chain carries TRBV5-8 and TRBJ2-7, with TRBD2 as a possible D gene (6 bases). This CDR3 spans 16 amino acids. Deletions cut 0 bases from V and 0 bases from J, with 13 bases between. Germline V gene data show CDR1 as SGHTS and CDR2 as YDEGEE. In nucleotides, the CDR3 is TGTGCCAGCAGCTTGGCCGGCGGGATCAACTCCTACGAGCAGTACTTC. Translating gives CASSLAGGINSYEQYF.

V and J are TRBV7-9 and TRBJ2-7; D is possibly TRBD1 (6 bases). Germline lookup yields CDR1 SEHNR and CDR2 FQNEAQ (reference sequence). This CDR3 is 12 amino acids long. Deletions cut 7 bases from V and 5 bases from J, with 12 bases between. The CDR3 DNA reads TGTGCCAGCACCACAGGGTCGGACGAGCAGTACTTC. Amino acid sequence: CASTTGSDEQYF. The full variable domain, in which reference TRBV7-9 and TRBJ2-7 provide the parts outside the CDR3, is DTGVSQNPRHKITKRGQNVTFRCDPISEHNRLYWYRQTLGQGPEFLTYFQNEAQLEKSRLLSDRFSAERPKGSFSTLEIQRTEQGDSAMYLCASTTGSDEQYFGPGTRLTVT.